This section outlines one T cell receptor beta chain sequence together with its context. These data come from a study of beta chain features in type 1 diabetes. Study overall: Patients looked much like healthy donors when it came to age, gender and cell yields.

As every portion of the isolated RNA was reverse transcribed, the sequencing read expressed TCRB transcripts. TCRdb's copy holds only in-frame clones and misses some; the assay was immunoSEQ multiplex PCR. Here the sample spans hundreds of thousands of clones, about 70% being singletons. The CDR3 covers 12 residues. Trimming shortened V by 2 bases and J by 4 bases, and 6 bases separated the two germline ends. The germline V gene encodes CDR1 LGHNT and CDR2 FRNRAP. CD45RO/CCR7/CD25/CD127/CD95/CD27 staining was used to isolate CD4+ naive, central memory, regulatory and stem cell-like memory cells by sorting.

Source material: naive CD4+ T cells from blood. The genes are TRBV12-5 and TRBJ2-7; D remains unclear. This clonotype originated in a young man in good health. CDR3 sequence: CASGLMGYEQYF. DNA for the CDR3: TGTGCTAGTGGTTTGATGGGTTACGAGCAGTACTTC.